Listed below are T cell receptor beta chains from one sample, sequenced in a study of shared clonotypes between healthy human individuals. Sequenced by immunoSEQ multiplex PCR; TCRdb stores in-frame clones only, minus some. The sample carries around 700,000 clones, around 72% recorded once. Source material: memory CD4+ T cells sorted from blood. These receptors originate from a woman in her 30s in good health. Both conserved end residues are part of each CDR3. A D gene is named only where the DNA matches it firmly. Clone size, where shown, is once, few, many, or a class for clones that have expanded.

>TRBV6-5|.|.|TRBJ1-1
TGTGCCAGCAATAAGGGACACCAGAACACTGAAGCTTTCTTT
CASNKGHQNTEAFF
>TRBV7-2|.|TRBD1|TRBJ1-5
TGTGCCAGCAGCTTAGCAGGGGGCCCGGTCATGCAGCCCCAGCATTTT
CASSLAGGPVMQPQHF
>TRBV28|.|.|TRBJ2-1
TGTGCCAGCAGTCCTCCCGGGACTCTCTACAATGAGCAGTTCTTC
CASSPPGTLYNEQFF
>TRBV5-6|.|TRBD1|TRBJ1-2
TGTGCCAGCAGCTACGACAGGGTCGGCGGCTACACCTTC
CASSYDRVGGYTF
>TRBV5-1|.|.|TRBJ2-5
TGCGCCAGCAGTCCCACTCCAGCGGAACAAGAGACCCAGTACTTC
CASSPTPAEQETQYF
>TRBV5-1|.|TRBD2|TRBJ2-1
TGCGCCAGCAGCTTGGCTATTACGGTCGCGGGAGAATACAATGAGCAGTTCTTC
CASSLAITVAGEYNEQFF
>TRBV28|.|TRBD1|TRBJ2-7
TGTGCCAGCAGTTCAGACAGGGTCCGAAGGGAGCAGTACTTC
CASSSDRVRREQYF
>TRBV19|.|TRBD1|TRBJ1-5
TGTGCCAGTAGCCGAACCACAGGGGGCGGTCAGCCCCAGCATTTT
CASSRTTGGGQPQHF
>TRBV28|.|TRBD1|TRBJ1-5
TGTGCCAGCAGTTTGGCGACAGGGGTGAGCAATCAGCCCCAGCATTTT
CASSLATGVSNQPQHF
>TRBV27|.|.|TRBJ2-2
TGTGCCAGCAAACGGGATCGTGACACCGGGGAGCTGTTTTTT
CASKRDRDTGELFF
>TRBV27|.|.|TRBJ2-7
TGTGCCAGCAGGCGGTCTAGTCCTCCCGACGAGCAGTACTTC
CASRRSSPPDEQYF
>TRBV28|.|TRBD1|TRBJ2-7
TGTGCCAGCAGTTACACAGGGGGAGACGAGCAGTACTTC
CASSYTGGDEQYF
>TRBV7-9|few|TRBD2|TRBJ2-1
TGTGCCAGCAGCTTCCGGGAGGCGTCCTACAATGAGCAGTTCTTC
CASSFREASYNEQFF
>TRBV19|.|TRBD1|TRBJ1-2
TGTGCCAGTAGTATAGTAGGACAGGGGGCCTTTGGTGGCTACACCTTC
CASSIVGQGAFGGYTF
>TRBV6-5|.|.|TRBJ1-3
TGTGCCAGCAGTTACGGGGCCCCGAACTCTGGAAACACCATATATTTT
CASSYGAPNSGNTIYF
>TRBV6-1|.|TRBD2|TRBJ2-7
TGTGCCAGCAGTGAGACTAGCGGGAGTACCGAGCAGTACTTC
CASSETSGSTEQYF
>TRBV30|few|.|TRBJ2-5
TGTGCCTGGAGTCTTCACACACAAGAGACCCAGTACTTC
CAWSLHTQETQYF
>TRBV6-5|.|TRBD1|TRBJ1-5
TGTGCCAGCAGTCGCCGGGACAGGGTTGCGGCCCAGCATTTT
CASSRRDRVAAQHF
>TRBV28|few|TRBD2|TRBJ2-7
TGTGCCAGCAGTTCGGGGACTAGCGGGAAGTACGAGCAGTACTTC
CASSSGTSGKYEQYF
>TRBV28|.|.|TRBJ1-5
TGTGCCAGCAGTCGCAGGGAGAGGGGCAATCAGCCCCAGCATTTT
CASSRRERGNQPQHF
>TRBV6-5|few|.|TRBJ1-2
TGTGCCAGCAGTTACTCCGGCACCCTGAACTATGGCTACACCTTC
CASSYSGTLNYGYTF
>TRBV7-9|.|.|TRBJ2-7
TGTGCCAGCAGCCAAGATGCGGGGTCCTACGAGCAGTACTTC
CASSQDAGSYEQYF
>TRBV19|once|.|TRBJ1-1
TGTGCCAGTAACCCGGGGCTGTACACTGAAGCTTTCTTT
CASNPGLYTEAFF
>TRBV7-9|.|TRBD2|TRBJ2-1
TGTGCCAGCAGCTTGTCTAGCGGGAAACTCCGCTCCTACAATGAGCAGTTCTTC
CASSLSSGKLRSYNEQFF
>TRBV27|.|.|TRBJ2-7
TGTGCCAGCAGTTTAGGTGGTCACTCCTACGAGCAGTACTTC
CASSLGGHSYEQYF
>TRBV2|few|TRBD1|TRBJ1-2
TGTGCCAGCAGTGAGCGACAGGGGAGCTATGGCTACACCTTC
CASSERQGSYGYTF
>TRBV30|.|.|TRBJ1-4
TGTGCCTGGAGGGGTCCCGGGAGGACGGGGGAAAAACTGTTTTTT
CAWRGPGRTGEKLFF
>TRBV27|.|.|TRBJ1-2
TGTGCCAGCAGTTACGGGACACCGTGGGGCTACACCTTC
CASSYGTPWGYTF
>TRBV19|.|TRBD1|TRBJ2-5
TGTGCCAGTAGTGAGCAGGGGGCGCGGGGAGAGACCCAGTACTTC
CASSEQGARGETQYF
>TRBV6-6|.|.|TRBJ2-1
TGTGCCAGCAGCTGGGACTCCTACAATGAGCAGTTCTTC
CASSWDSYNEQFF
>TRBV9|.|.|TRBJ2-5
TGTGCCAGCAGCGTAGGCCTCACGGGGACCCAGTACTTC
CASSVGLTGTQYF